What follows are 10 T cell receptor beta chains derived from one specimen sequenced in a study of shared clonotypes between healthy human individuals. The repertoire was sequenced with immunoSEQ multiplex PCR; TCRdb's copy has only in-frame clones and lacks some. This sample has about 96,000 clones, with over 60% found just once. The sequencing sample was made of memory CD8+ T cells sorted from blood. Subset meaning: CD45RO+ cells pooled with CCR7-negative TemRA cells. The receptors originated from a man aged 25-45 years in good health.

With regard to this clone: This same CDR3 is encoded by further DNA sequences in the sample. J is TRBJ2-3 and V is TRBV4-3; 10 nucleotides agree with TRBD2. Trimming cost V 1 base and J 3 bases; bases outside gene matches: 4. Germline loops: CDR1 LGHNA, CDR2 YSLEER. The CDR3 consists of 16 residues. As DNA, the CDR3 is TGCGCCAGCAGCCAAGCTCCTAGCGGGAGTACAGATACGCAGTATTTT. This translates into CASSQAPSGSTDTQYF.

The CDR3 region is CSVVASGSLGEQYF. CDR3 in DNA: TGCAGCGTTGTGGCTAGCGGGAGCTTGGGGGAGCAGTACTTC. V is TRBV29-1 and J is TRBJ2-7; 10 bases match TRBD2. The ends lost 4 bases at V and 7 bases at J; junction bases unmatched: 10. CDR3 size: 14 residues. CDR1 is SQVTM, CDR2 ANQGSEA, per germline.

This rearrangement joins TRBV15 to TRBJ2-5, with D unclear. Germline CDR1 is LNHNV and CDR2 is YYDKDF (reference sequence). The length of the CDR3 is 15 residues. The ends were cut back, 1 base at V and 2 bases at J, with 11 bases in the middle. In DNA, the CDR3 is TGTGCCACCAGCAGAGCCTTGCGGTTTCAAGAGACCCAGTACTTC. Protein product: CATSRALRFQETQYF.

The count of this clone is one. The rearrangement links TRBV6-5 to TRBJ2-3; D is ambiguous. V was trimmed by 2 bases and J by 4 bases, leaving 7 bases between them. Germline V gene sequence: CDR1 MNHEY, CDR2 SVGAGI. The CDR3 contains 13 residues. CDR3 in amino acids: CASSYMGSDTQYF. The CDR3 nucleotides read TGTGCCAGCAGTTACATGGGGTCAGATACGCAGTATTTT.

This clone appeared a single time. The J gene is TRBJ2-5, the V gene TRBV11-3; tentatively, D is TRBD1 or TRBD2 (5 bases each). Trimming pared 8 bases from V and 1 base from J, leaving 8 bases between. Germline lookup yields CDR1 SGHNT and CDR2 YENEEA. CDR3 length: 12 amino acids. The CDR3: CASGGVQETQYF. The CDR3 bases are TGTGCCAGCGGGGGAGTCCAAGAGACCCAGTACTTC.

J is TRBJ2-5 and V is TRBV5-1; D unresolved. Trimming left V 6 bases short and J 0 bases short, with 12 bases between. Germline V gene sequence: CDR1 SGHRS, CDR2 YFSETQ. The CDR3 runs to 14 residues. Here the CDR3 reads CASTPVGHQETQYF. As DNA, the CDR3 is TGCGCCAGCACTCCGGTCGGGCACCAAGAGACCCAGTACTTC.

V gene TRBV27 combines with J gene TRBJ2-1; D call uncertain. Germline V gene lookup returns CDR1 MNHEY and CDR2 SMNVEV (reference sequence). Trimming left V 1 base short and J 4 bases short, with 8 bases between. The CDR3 has 14 amino acids. CDR3 in DNA: TGTGCCAGCAGTTTATATGCCACGTACAATGAGCAGTTCTTC. The encoded protein is CASSLYATYNEQFF.

The chain couples TRBV19 to TRBJ1-1; D is unclear. The germline V and J ends were trimmed by 3 bases and 1 base, with 9 bases remaining between them. Germline V lookup: CDR1 LNHDA, CDR2 SQIVND (reference sequence). The CDR3 extends over 14 amino acids. The CDR3 region has the DNA TGTGCCAGTAGTATTGGGCAGCAGAACACTGAAGCTTTCTTT. It specifies CASSIGQQNTEAFF.

The genes are TRBV6-1 and TRBJ1-2; D not resolved. Between the trimmed V and J ends, which lost 7 bases and 3 bases, there was a span of 9 bases. Germline CDR1 is MNHNS and CDR2 is SASEGT. The CDR3 has 12 residues. In DNA, the CDR3 is TGTGCCAGCATAGGGCGGGACTATGGCTACACCTTC. Protein product: CASIGRDYGYTF.

The chain is built from TRBV7-8 and TRBJ1-1; D is uncertain. The CDR3 extends over 14 amino acids. V was pared by 5 bases and J by 5 bases, with 15 bases between. Germline assignment: CDR1 SGHVS and CDR2 FQNEAQ. The CDR3 loop reads CASSPVHTGTEAFF. The CDR3 DNA is TGTGCCAGCAGCCCGGTACATACGGGAACTGAAGCTTTCTTT.